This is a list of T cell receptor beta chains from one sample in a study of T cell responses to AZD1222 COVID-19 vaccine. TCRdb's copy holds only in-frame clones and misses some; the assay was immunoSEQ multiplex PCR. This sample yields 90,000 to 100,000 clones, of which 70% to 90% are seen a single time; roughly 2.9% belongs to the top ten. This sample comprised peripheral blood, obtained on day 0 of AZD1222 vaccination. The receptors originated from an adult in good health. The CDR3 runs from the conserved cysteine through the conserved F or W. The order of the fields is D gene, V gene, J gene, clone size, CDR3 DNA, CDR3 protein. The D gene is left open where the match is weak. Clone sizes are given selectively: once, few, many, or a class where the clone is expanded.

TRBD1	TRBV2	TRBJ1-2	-	TGTGCCAGCACGGAGGGGGCGTTTAACTATGGCTACACCTTC	CASTEGAFNYGYTF
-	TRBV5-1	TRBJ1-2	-	TGCGCCAGCTCTACGGGGGGCGCCGGCTATGGCTACACCTTC	CASSTGGAGYGYTF
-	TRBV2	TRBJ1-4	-	TGTGCCAGCAGGAATGGGTTCAGGGATGAAAAACTGTTTTTT	CASRNGFRDEKLFF
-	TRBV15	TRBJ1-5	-	TGTGCCACCAGCAGAGCCGATCAGCCCCAGCATTTT	CATSRADQPQHF
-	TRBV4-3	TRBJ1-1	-	TGCGCCAGCAGCCAAGGGGGGAACACTGAAGCTTTCTTT	CASSQGGNTEAFF
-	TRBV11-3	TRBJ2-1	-	TGTGCCAGCAGCTTAGCCCCGGGAAGCTCCTACAATGAGCAGTTCTTC	CASSLAPGSSYNEQFF
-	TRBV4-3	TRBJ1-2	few	TGCGCCAGCAGCCAAGATACGGCGAATGTCGGCTACACCTTC	CASSQDTANVGYTF
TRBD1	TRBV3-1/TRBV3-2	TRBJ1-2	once	TGTGCCAGCAGCCGCCAGGGGGCGCATTATGGCTACACCTTC	CASSRQGAHYGYTF
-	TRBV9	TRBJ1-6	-	TGTGCCAGCAGCGTAACCCAGGACAGCCTTAATTCACCCCTCCACTTT	CASSVTQDSLNSPLHF
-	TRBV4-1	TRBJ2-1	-	TGCGCCAGCAGCCCGGACTCAAACAATGAGCAGTTCTTC	CASSPDSNNEQFF